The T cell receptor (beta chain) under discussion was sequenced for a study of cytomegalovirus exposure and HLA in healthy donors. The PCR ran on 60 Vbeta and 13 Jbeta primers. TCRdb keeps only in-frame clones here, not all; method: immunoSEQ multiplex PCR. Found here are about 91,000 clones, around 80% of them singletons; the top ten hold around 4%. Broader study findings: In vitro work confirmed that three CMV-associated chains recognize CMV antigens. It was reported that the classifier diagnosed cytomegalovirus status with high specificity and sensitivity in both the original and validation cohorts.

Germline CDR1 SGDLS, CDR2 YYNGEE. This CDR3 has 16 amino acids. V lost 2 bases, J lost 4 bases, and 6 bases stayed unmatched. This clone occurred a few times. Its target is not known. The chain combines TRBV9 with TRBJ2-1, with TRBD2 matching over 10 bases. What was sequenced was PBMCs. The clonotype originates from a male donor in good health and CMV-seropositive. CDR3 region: CASSVTGLAEYNEQFF. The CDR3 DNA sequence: TGTGCCAGCAGCGTCACAGGACTAGCGGAATACAATGAGCAGTTCTTC.